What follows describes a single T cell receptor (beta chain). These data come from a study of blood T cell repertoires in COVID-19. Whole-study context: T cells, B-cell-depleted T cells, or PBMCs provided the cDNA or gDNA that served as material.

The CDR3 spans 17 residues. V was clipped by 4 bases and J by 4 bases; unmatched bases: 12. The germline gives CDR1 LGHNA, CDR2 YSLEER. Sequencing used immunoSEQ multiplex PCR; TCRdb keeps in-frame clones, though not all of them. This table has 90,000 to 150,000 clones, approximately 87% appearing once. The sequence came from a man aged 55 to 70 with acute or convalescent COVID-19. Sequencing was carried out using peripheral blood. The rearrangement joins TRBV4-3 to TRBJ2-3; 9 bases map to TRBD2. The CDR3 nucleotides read TGCGCCAGCAGCCGTTCCGGGACTAGCTTAGGAGCAGATACGCAGTATTTT. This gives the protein CASSRSGTSLGADTQYF.